This T cell receptor (beta chain) was retrieved from a study of spatial heterogeneity in lung cancer. TCRdb reanalysed the 5' RACE reads using MiXCR and keeps one entry per CDR3 protein. The repertoire consists of several thousand distinct CDR3 sequences, with about 5% occurring once and the leading ten covering around 8.7%. The time point is: sample taken at primary tumor resection. The sample holds many counts of this clonotype. The V end was cut by 1 base, the J end by 0 bases, with 6 bases between. This CDR3 is 14 amino acids long. This sequence originates from a female donor with early-stage non-small cell lung cancer. The sample was normal lung tissue next to the tumor, taken at surgery. This chain joins TRBV12-3 or TRBV12-4 and TRBJ1-2; no definite D call. DNA of the CDR3: TGTGCCAGCAGTTTAGAGAGGGCTAACTATGGCTACACCTTC. This encodes CASSLERANYGYTF.